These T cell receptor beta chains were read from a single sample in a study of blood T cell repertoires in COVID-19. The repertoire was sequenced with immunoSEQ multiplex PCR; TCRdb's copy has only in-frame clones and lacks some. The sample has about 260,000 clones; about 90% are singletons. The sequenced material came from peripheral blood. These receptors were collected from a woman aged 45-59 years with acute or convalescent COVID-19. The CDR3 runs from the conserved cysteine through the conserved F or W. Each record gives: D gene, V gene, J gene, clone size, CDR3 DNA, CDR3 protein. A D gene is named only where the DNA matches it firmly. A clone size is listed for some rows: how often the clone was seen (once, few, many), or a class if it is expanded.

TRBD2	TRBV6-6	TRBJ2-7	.	TGTGCCAGCAGTTACTTTTCGGGGGGGAACCACGAGCAGTACTTC	CASSYFSGGNHEQYF
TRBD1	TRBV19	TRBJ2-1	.	TGTGCCAGTAATCCGGACAGGGCGGGAAGCAATGAGCAGTTCTTC	CASNPDRAGSNEQFF
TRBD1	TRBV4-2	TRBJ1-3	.	TGTGCCAGCAGCCAAGGACAGGGGGCCAGGGACACCATATATTTT	CASSQGQGARDTIYF
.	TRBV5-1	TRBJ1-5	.	TGCGCCAGCAGCTTGGAACTCAATCAGCCCCAGCATTTT	CASSLELNQPQHF
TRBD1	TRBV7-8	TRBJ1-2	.	TGTGCCAGCAGCTCAAGCAACCGGGACAGGGCCTATGGCTACACCTTC	CASSSSNRDRAYGYTF
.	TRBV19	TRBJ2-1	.	TGTGCCAGTATCGCGATAGACAATGGGTGGTTCTTC	CASIAIDNGWFF
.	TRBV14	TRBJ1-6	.	TGTGCCAGCAGCTTGACGGGGAATTCACCCCTCCACTTT	CASSLTGNSPLHF
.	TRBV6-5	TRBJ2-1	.	TGTGCCAGCAGTTACTCGTCTACAGGAGTATACAATGAGCAGTTCTTC	CASSYSSTGVYNEQFF
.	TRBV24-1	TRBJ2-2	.	TGTGCCACCAGTGATTTGTTGGGGGCTAGCACCGGGGAGCTGTTTTTT	CATSDLLGASTGELFF
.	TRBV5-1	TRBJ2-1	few	TGCGCCAGCAGCTTGGGGAGCGGACCCGCCTCCTACAATGAGCAGTTCTTC	CASSLGSGPASYNEQFF
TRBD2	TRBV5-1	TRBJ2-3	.	TGCGCCAGCAGCTTGGGACTAGCGACCAGCACAGATACGCAGTATTTT	CASSLGLATSTDTQYF
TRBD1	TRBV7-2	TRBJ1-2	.	TGTGCCAGCAGCTTAGTAGACAGGGGAAACTATGGCTACACCTTC	CASSLVDRGNYGYTF
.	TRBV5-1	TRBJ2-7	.	TGCGCCAGCAGCTTAAGGGACAACGACTACGAGCAGTACTTC	CASSLRDNDYEQYF
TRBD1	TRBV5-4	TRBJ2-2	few	TGTGCCAGCAGCTTCCCCGGGACAGGGAACACCGGGGAGCTGTTTTTT	CASSFPGTGNTGELFF
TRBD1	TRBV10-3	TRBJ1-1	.	TGTGCCATCAGTGAAGGACAGGGAGGGAACACTGAAGCTTTCTTT	CAISEGQGGNTEAFF
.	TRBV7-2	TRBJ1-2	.	TGTGCCAGCAGCTTAGCGTCCGGGATCTATGGCTACACCTTC	CASSLASGIYGYTF
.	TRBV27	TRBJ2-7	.	TGTGCCAGCAGTACACTACAGGGTGACCAAACCTACGAGCAGTACTTC	CASSTLQGDQTYEQYF
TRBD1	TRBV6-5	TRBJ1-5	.	TGTGCCAGCAGTACGACAGGGAATCAGCCCCAGCATTTT	CASSTTGNQPQHF
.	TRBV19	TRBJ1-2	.	TGTGCCAGTAGTATGACAGTCTATGGCTACACCTTC	CASSMTVYGYTF
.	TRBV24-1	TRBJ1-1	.	TGTGCCACCAGTGATCGTGACAGAGAAGCTTTCTTT	CATSDRDREAFF
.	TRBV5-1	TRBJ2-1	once	TGCGCCAGCAGCTTTAGTAGGGGGTCCTACAATGAGCAGTTCTTC	CASSFSRGSYNEQFF
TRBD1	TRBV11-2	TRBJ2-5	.	TGTGCCAGCAGCCTAACCGGGACAGGGGACCCGCGGGAGACCCAGTACTTC	CASSLTGTGDPRETQYF
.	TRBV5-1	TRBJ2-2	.	TGCGCCAGCAGCTTGCTTCTACCCGGGGAGCTGTTTTTT	CASSLLLPGELFF
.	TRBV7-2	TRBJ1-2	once	TGTGCCAGCAGCAACCCGGGGGTTCAGACGGGCCGAGACTATGGCTACACCTTC	CASSNPGVQTGRDYGYTF
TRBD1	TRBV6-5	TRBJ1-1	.	TGTGCCAGCAGTTACCGACAGGGGGCGATGAACACTGAAGCTTTCTTT	CASSYRQGAMNTEAFF
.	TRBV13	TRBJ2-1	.	TGTGCCAGCAGCTTGGTCACAGGCCCCCGCTACAATGAGCAGTTCTTC	CASSLVTGPRYNEQFF
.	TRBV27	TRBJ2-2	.	TGTGCCAGCAGTTTCTCAGCGAACACCGGGGAGCTGTTTTTT	CASSFSANTGELFF
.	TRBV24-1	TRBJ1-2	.	TGTGCCACCAGTGAGCCTCAGGGCTATGGCTACACCTTC	CATSEPQGYGYTF
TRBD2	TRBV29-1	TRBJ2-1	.	TGCAGCGTAGTACTAGCGGGAGGATTCGATGAGCAGTTCTTC	CSVVLAGGFDEQFF
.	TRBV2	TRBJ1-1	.	TGTGCCAACAGCTTTGACAGCCTAAACACTGAAGCTTTCTTT	CANSFDSLNTEAFF
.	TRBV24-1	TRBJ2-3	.	TGTGCCACCAGTGACACGACACCGCTCGAACAGTATTTT	CATSDTTPLEQYF
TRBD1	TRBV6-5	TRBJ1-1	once	TGTGCCAGCAGTCGGACAGGGACTGAAGCTTTCTTT	CASSRTGTEAFF
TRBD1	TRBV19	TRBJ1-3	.	TGTGCCAGTAGTAGCATACGACAGGGCGATGGAAACACCATATATTTT	CASSSIRQGDGNTIYF
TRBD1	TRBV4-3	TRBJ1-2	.	TGCGCCAGCAGCCCCCGCAGGGGGAACTATGGCTACACCTTC	CASSPRRGNYGYTF
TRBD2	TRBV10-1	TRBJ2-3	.	TGCGCCAGCAGGGCTCAATTTAGCGGGAGCGGGGATAGCACAGATACGCAGTATTTT	CASRAQFSGSGDSTDTQYF
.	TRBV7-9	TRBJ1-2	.	TGTGCCAGCAGCTTACGGGGGATGAACTATGGCTACACCTTC	CASSLRGMNYGYTF
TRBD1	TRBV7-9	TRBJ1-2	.	TGTGCCAGCAGCTTAGGGACAGGGAGTGGCTACACCTTC	CASSLGTGSGYTF
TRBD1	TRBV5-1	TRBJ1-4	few	TGCGCCAGCAGCCCGGGACAGCCCTCGGCAACTAATGAAAAACTGTTTTTT	CASSPGQPSATNEKLFF
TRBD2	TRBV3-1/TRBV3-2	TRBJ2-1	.	TGTGCCAGCAGCCGGGCTAGCGGGAGTAATGAGCAGTTCTTC	CASSRASGSNEQFF
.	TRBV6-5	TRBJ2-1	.	TGTGCCAGCAGTTACTCGATCACCCCACGGGAGCAGTTCTTC	CASSYSITPREQFF
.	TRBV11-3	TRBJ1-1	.	TGTGCCAGCAGCTTAGATGAGGACACTGAAGCTTTCTTT	CASSLDEDTEAFF
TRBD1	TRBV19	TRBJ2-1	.	TGTGCCAGTAGTATGCGAACCGGGACAGGGGTATACAATGAGCAGTTCTTC	CASSMRTGTGVYNEQFF
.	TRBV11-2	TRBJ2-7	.	TGTGCCAGCAGTTCCTCCAGCTACGAGCAGTACTTC	CASSSSSYEQYF
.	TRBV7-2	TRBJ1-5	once	TGTGCCAGCAGCCCACGGGCCGGGGGAAATCAGCCCCAGCATTTT	CASSPRAGGNQPQHF
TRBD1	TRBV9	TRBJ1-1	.	TGTGCCAGCAGCCCGGTGGACAGGGTTGACACTGAAGCTTTCTTT	CASSPVDRVDTEAFF
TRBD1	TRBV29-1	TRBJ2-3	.	TGCAGCGTTTCCGGGACAGGGGACACAGATACGCAGTATTTT	CSVSGTGDTDTQYF
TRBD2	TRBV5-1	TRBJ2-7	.	TGCGCCAGCAGCTCAACTAGCGATCACGAGCAGTACTTC	CASSSTSDHEQYF
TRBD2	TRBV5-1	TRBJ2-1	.	TGCGCCAGCAGAAACTCCGGGACTAGCGGGGGGAATGAGCAGTTCTTC	CASRNSGTSGGNEQFF
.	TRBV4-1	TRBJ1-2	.	TGCGCCAGCAGCCAAGACTCCCCCGCGAGGGCGAATGGCTACACCTTC	CASSQDSPARANGYTF
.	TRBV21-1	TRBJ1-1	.	TGTGCCAGCAGCATTTTCCAGGGGGCTTTCTTT	CASSIFQGAFF
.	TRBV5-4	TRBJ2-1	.	TGTGCCAGCAGCTTGACGATCCAACAGGGTAGTATTAGCGATGAGCAGTTCTTC	CASSLTIQQGSISDEQFF
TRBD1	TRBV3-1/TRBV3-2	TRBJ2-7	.	TGTGCCAGCAGCCATGGGACAGGGGTCGAGCAGTACTTC	CASSHGTGVEQYF
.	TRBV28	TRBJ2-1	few	TGTGCCAGCAGTTTAGGGACTTCCTTTAATGAGCAGTTCTTC	CASSLGTSFNEQFF
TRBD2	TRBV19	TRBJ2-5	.	TGTGCCAGTAGCATCTCAGCGGGAGGGCCCTGGGAGACCCAGTACTTC	CASSISAGGPWETQYF
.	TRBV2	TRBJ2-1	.	TGTGCCAGCAGTGACCGCAGGGGCGCGAATGAGCAGTTCTTC	CASSDRRGANEQFF
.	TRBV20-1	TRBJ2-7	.	TGCAGTGCTAAACAATACTACGAGCAGTACTTC	CSAKQYYEQYF
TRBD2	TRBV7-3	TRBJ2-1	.	TGTGCCAGCAGCCCGCCGGGACTATCCTACAATGAGCAGTTCTTC	CASSPPGLSYNEQFF
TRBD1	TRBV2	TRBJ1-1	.	TGTGCCAGCAGTGAAAGGGGGCCGGGCCACACTGAAGCTTTCTTT	CASSERGPGHTEAFF
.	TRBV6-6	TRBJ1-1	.	TGTGCCAGCAGTTACTCGAGAGGCACTGAAGCTTTCTTT	CASSYSRGTEAFF